A single sample is the source of the 3 T cell receptor beta chains below, sequenced in a study of T cells in Graves' hyperthyroidism and ophthalmopathy. TCR beta CDR3 sequences were amplified from RNA transcripts. Using the HTBI primer set, a first-round RT-PCR was run on the TCR CDR3. TCRdb analysed the multiplex PCR reads with MiXCR anew, one entry per CDR3 protein. The data show hundreds of thousands of distinct CDR3 sequences, about 45% seen once. Sequences were obtained from peripheral blood or thyroid tissue (not recorded which). The receptor set was obtained from an adult man with Graves' disease, either hyperthyroidism or ophthalmopathy (not recorded which).

This clonotype was seen at least ten times. The chain has TRBV7-3 and TRBJ2-2; unclear D gene. Germline-derived CDR1 and CDR2 are SGHTA and FQGTGA. The CDR3 runs 14 residues. Trimming removed 5 bases at V and 4 bases at J, with 11 bases between. The DNA of the CDR3 is TGTGCCAGCAGCCCCACCACGTCCACCGGGGAGCTGTTTTTT. Translated: CASSPTTSTGELFF.

This clonotype was counted ten times or more. J is TRBJ1-1 and V is TRBV7-9; D remains unclear. Trimming removed 1 base from V and 0 bases from J, with 6 bases in between. The CDR3 is 14 amino acids. Germline V gene data show CDR1 as SEHNR and CDR2 as FQNEAQ (reference sequence). The CDR3 loop reads CASSLVAVNTEAFF. The CDR3 DNA is TGTGCCAGCAGCTTAGTGGCGGTGAACACTGAAGCTTTCTTT.

The CDR3 sequence is CSVAGGKRDETQYF. CDR3 nucleotide sequence: TGCAGCGTTGCGGGTGGGAAGCGGGATGAGACCCAGTACTTC. This rearrangement joins TRBV29-1 to TRBJ2-5; 7 nucleotides line up with TRBD2. V dropped 4 bases and J dropped 5; count of bases not matched to a gene: 10. The length of the CDR3 is 14 residues. Germline V gene data show CDR1 as SQVTM and CDR2 as ANQGSEA.